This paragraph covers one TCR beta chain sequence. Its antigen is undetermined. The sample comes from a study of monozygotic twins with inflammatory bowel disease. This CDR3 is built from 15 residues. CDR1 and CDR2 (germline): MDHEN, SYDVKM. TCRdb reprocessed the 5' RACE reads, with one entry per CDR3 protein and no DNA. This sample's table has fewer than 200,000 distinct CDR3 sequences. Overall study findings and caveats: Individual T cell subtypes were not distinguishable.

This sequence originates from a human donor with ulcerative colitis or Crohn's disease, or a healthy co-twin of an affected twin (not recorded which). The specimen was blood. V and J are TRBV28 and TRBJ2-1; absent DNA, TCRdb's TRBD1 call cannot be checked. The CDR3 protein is CASRGGTGGNNEQFF.